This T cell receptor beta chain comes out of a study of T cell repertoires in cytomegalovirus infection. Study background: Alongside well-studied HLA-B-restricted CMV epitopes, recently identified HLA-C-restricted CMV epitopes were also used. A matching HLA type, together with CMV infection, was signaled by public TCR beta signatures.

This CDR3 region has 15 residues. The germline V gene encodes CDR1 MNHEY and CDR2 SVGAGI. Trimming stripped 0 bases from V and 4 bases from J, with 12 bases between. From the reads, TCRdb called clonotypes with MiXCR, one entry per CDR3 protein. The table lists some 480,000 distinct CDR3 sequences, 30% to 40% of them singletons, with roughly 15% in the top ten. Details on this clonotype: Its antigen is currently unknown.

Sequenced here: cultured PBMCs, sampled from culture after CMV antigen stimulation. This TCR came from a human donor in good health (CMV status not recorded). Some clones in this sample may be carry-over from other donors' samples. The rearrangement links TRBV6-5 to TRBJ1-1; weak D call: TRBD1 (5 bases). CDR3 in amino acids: CASSYSGVGSTEAFF. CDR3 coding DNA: TGTGCCAGCAGTTACTCAGGGGTGGGAAGCACTGAAGCTTTCTTT.